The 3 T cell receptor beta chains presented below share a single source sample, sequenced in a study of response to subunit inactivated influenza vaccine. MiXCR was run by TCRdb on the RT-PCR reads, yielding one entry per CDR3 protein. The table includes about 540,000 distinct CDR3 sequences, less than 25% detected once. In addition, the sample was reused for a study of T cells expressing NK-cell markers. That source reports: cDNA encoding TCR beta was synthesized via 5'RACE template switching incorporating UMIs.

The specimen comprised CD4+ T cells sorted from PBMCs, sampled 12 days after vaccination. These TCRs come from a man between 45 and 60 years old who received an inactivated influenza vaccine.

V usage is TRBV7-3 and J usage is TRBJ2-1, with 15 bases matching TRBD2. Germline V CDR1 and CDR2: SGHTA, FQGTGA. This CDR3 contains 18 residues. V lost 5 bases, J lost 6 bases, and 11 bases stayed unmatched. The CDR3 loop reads CASSISGLAGGGGNEQFF. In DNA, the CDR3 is TGTGCCAGCAGCATCTCGGGACTAGCGGGAGGTGGGGGCAATGAGCAGTTCTTC.

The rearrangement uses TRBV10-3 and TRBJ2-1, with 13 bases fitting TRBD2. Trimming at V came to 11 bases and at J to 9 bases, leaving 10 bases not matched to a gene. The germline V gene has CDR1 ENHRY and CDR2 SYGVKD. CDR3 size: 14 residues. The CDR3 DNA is TGTGCCCCTGGGACTAGCGGGGAACTGTCTGAGCAGTTCTTC. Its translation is CAPGTSGELSEQFF.

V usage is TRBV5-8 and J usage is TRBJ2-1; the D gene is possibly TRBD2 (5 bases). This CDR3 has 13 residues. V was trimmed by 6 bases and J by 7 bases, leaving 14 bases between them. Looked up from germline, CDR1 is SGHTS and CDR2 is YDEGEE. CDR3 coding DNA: TGTGCCAGCACCCTCATCGGGGAGAATGAGCAGTTCTTC. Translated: CASTLIGENEQFF.